These T cell receptor beta chains were read from a single sample in a study of blood T cell repertoires in COVID-19. TCRdb's copy holds only in-frame clones and misses some; the assay was immunoSEQ multiplex PCR. The data show nearly 350,000 clones, with roughly 87% seen just once and under 1.3% held by the top ten. Sequenced material: PBMCs or T cells enriched from blood (not recorded which). The receptor set was obtained from a woman under 40 who had recovered from COVID-19. Each CDR3 is given with its conserved first and last residue. A D gene is named only where the DNA matches it firmly. Only part of the rows carry a size: once, few, many, or a class if the clone is expanded.

clone size: -; V gene: TRBV28; J gene: TRBJ1-5; D gene: TRBD1; CDR3 DNA: TGTGCCTTACAGGGGACCGGGAGCAATCAGCCCCAGCATTTT; CDR3 protein: CALQGTGSNQPQHF
clone size: -; V gene: TRBV21-1; J gene: TRBJ1-5; D gene: -; CDR3 DNA: TGTGCCAGCAGCGCACGACAGGGACATAGCAATCAGCCCCAGCATTTT; CDR3 protein: CASSARQGHSNQPQHF
clone size: -; V gene: TRBV27; J gene: TRBJ1-2; D gene: TRBD1; CDR3 DNA: TGTGCCAGCAGTTTATCTAGTAAGGTCAGGGGGTATGGCTACACCTTC; CDR3 protein: CASSLSSKVRGYGYTF
clone size: -; V gene: TRBV19; J gene: TRBJ1-1; D gene: TRBD1; CDR3 DNA: TGTGCCAGTAGTATAGAGGACAGGGGAAACACTGAAGCTTTCTTT; CDR3 protein: CASSIEDRGNTEAFF
clone size: once; V gene: TRBV2; J gene: TRBJ1-4; D gene: -; CDR3 DNA: TGTGCCAGCCGGGACATCCCCCGGGAAAAACTGTTTTTT; CDR3 protein: CASRDIPREKLFF
clone size: -; V gene: TRBV5-1; J gene: TRBJ1-2; D gene: -; CDR3 DNA: TGCGCCAGCAGCCAGGCCGACGGGGGAGGCAACTATGGCTACACCTTC; CDR3 protein: CASSQADGGGNYGYTF
clone size: -; V gene: TRBV27; J gene: TRBJ1-1; D gene: -; CDR3 DNA: TGTGCCAGCAGTTTTTCAGGGTTCAGGGGTCTGGACACTGAAGCTTTCTTT; CDR3 protein: CASSFSGFRGLDTEAFF
clone size: few; V gene: TRBV27; J gene: TRBJ1-6; D gene: -; CDR3 DNA: TGTGCCAGCTCATACGCCCCCGCGCGAAAAAGCTCCTATAATTCACCCCTCCACTTT; CDR3 protein: CASSYAPARKSSYNSPLHF
clone size: -; V gene: TRBV18; J gene: TRBJ1-2; D gene: TRBD1; CDR3 DNA: TGTGCCAGCTCACCGGGACAGATTCCTCAGTTC; CDR3 protein: CASSPGQIPQF
clone size: -; V gene: TRBV5-1; J gene: TRBJ1-4; D gene: -; CDR3 DNA: TGCGCCAGCAGCTTGGTAGGGAGACTGTTTTTT; CDR3 protein: CASSLVGRLFF
clone size: -; V gene: TRBV7-9; J gene: TRBJ1-1; D gene: TRBD1; CDR3 DNA: TGTGCCAGCAGCCCCGACAGGGGAAACACTGAAGCTTTCTTT; CDR3 protein: CASSPDRGNTEAFF
clone size: -; V gene: TRBV4-2; J gene: TRBJ2-1; D gene: -; CDR3 DNA: TGTGCCAGCAGCCAATCTACCTACAATGAGCAGTTCTTC; CDR3 protein: CASSQSTYNEQFF
clone size: -; V gene: TRBV12-5; J gene: TRBJ2-1; D gene: -; CDR3 DNA: TGTGCTAGTGGTTTGGGTTTCGGTGAGCAGTTCTTC; CDR3 protein: CASGLGFGEQFF
clone size: once; V gene: TRBV19; J gene: TRBJ2-7; D gene: TRBD1; CDR3 DNA: TGTGCCAGTAGTCGTAAGACAGGGCCGACCTACGAGCAGTACTTC; CDR3 protein: CASSRKTGPTYEQYF
clone size: -; V gene: TRBV27; J gene: TRBJ1-1; D gene: TRBD1; CDR3 DNA: TGTGCCAGCAGTCCCATCGTAACAGGGGGTGAGGAAGCTTTCTTT; CDR3 protein: CASSPIVTGGEEAFF
clone size: -; V gene: TRBV5-1; J gene: TRBJ2-1; D gene: TRBD2; CDR3 DNA: TGCGCCAGCAGTGAAGCGGGGGGATACAATGAGCAGTTCTTC; CDR3 protein: CASSEAGGYNEQFF
clone size: -; V gene: TRBV12-3/TRBV12-4; J gene: TRBJ2-7; D gene: -; CDR3 DNA: TGTGCCAGCAGTTTGTACAGGGCCTACGAGCAGTACTTC; CDR3 protein: CASSLYRAYEQYF
clone size: -; V gene: TRBV12-5; J gene: TRBJ2-6; D gene: TRBD1; CDR3 DNA: TGTGCTAGTGGTTTGGCCCAGACAGGGTCTGGGGCCAACGTCCTGACTTTC; CDR3 protein: CASGLAQTGSGANVLTF
clone size: -; V gene: TRBV7-9; J gene: TRBJ2-3; D gene: TRBD2; CDR3 DNA: TGTGCCAGCAGCTTTAGCGGGGGGGCTAGCACAGATACGCAGTATTTT; CDR3 protein: CASSFSGGASTDTQYF
clone size: -; V gene: TRBV19; J gene: TRBJ2-3; D gene: -; CDR3 DNA: TGTGCCAGTAGTACCGACAGGAGATCAGATACGCAGTATTTT; CDR3 protein: CASSTDRRSDTQYF
clone size: -; V gene: TRBV30; J gene: TRBJ1-6; D gene: -; CDR3 DNA: TGTGCCTGGAGTCAGGGGCAGGATTCACCCCTCCACTTT; CDR3 protein: CAWSQGQDSPLHF
clone size: -; V gene: TRBV28; J gene: TRBJ2-7; D gene: -; CDR3 DNA: TGTGCCAGCAGTTACCCCGGACAGACCTACGAGCAGTACTTC; CDR3 protein: CASSYPGQTYEQYF
clone size: -; V gene: TRBV7-9; J gene: TRBJ1-2; D gene: TRBD1; CDR3 DNA: TGTGCCAGCAGCGGTACCGGGACAGAAGGCTACACCTTC; CDR3 protein: CASSGTGTEGYTF
clone size: few; V gene: TRBV19; J gene: TRBJ1-6; D gene: TRBD1; CDR3 DNA: TGTGCCAGTAGTCCCAACAGGGGAGGACACTCACCCCTCCACTTT; CDR3 protein: CASSPNRGGHSPLHF
clone size: once; V gene: TRBV27; J gene: TRBJ2-7; D gene: -; CDR3 DNA: TGTGCCAGCAGCTTAGAGGCCTACCTCGAGCAGTACTTC; CDR3 protein: CASSLEAYLEQYF
clone size: once; V gene: TRBV12-5; J gene: TRBJ1-1; D gene: TRBD1; CDR3 DNA: TGTGCTAGTGGTTTGGTACGCACAGGGGTTTCTGTCACTGAAGCTTTCTTT; CDR3 protein: CASGLVRTGVSVTEAFF
clone size: -; V gene: TRBV27; J gene: TRBJ2-1; D gene: -; CDR3 DNA: TGTGCCAGCAGTTCCCCCGGGTGGAATGAGCAGTTCTTC; CDR3 protein: CASSSPGWNEQFF
clone size: -; V gene: TRBV6-6; J gene: TRBJ2-5; D gene: -; CDR3 DNA: TGTGCCAGCAGTTACCCGGACGGGACTCGTGAAGAGACCCAGTACTTC; CDR3 protein: CASSYPDGTREETQYF
clone size: -; V gene: TRBV4-1; J gene: TRBJ2-3; D gene: TRBD2; CDR3 DNA: TGCGCCAGCAGCCTTCTAGCGGGGGACACAGATACGCAGTATTTT; CDR3 protein: CASSLLAGDTDTQYF
clone size: once; V gene: TRBV6-5; J gene: TRBJ1-1; D gene: TRBD1; CDR3 DNA: TGTGCCAGCAGTTGGGGACAGGGTATTACTGAAGCTTTCTTT; CDR3 protein: CASSWGQGITEAFF
clone size: -; V gene: TRBV28; J gene: TRBJ2-7; D gene: TRBD1; CDR3 DNA: TGTGCCAGCACCCACAGGGGGCCTTACTACGAGCAGTACTTC; CDR3 protein: CASTHRGPYYEQYF
clone size: -; V gene: TRBV30; J gene: TRBJ2-3; D gene: TRBD1; CDR3 DNA: TGTGCCTGGAGTCCGAAGGCGGGACAGGGGGCAGGAGATACGCAGTATTTT; CDR3 protein: CAWSPKAGQGAGDTQYF
clone size: -; V gene: TRBV28; J gene: TRBJ2-5; D gene: TRBD1; CDR3 DNA: TGTGCCAGCAGTTTATGGCAGGGGGTAGGAGAGACCCAGTACTTC; CDR3 protein: CASSLWQGVGETQYF
clone size: -; V gene: TRBV30; J gene: TRBJ1-1; D gene: -; CDR3 DNA: TGTGCCTGGAATACACAGACAAACACTGAAGCTTTCTTT; CDR3 protein: CAWNTQTNTEAFF
clone size: -; V gene: TRBV6-2/TRBV6-3; J gene: TRBJ1-2; D gene: -; CDR3 DNA: TGTGCCAGCAGTTACTGGGGGGGCGCGGACTATGGCTACACCTTC; CDR3 protein: CASSYWGGADYGYTF
clone size: many; V gene: TRBV9; J gene: TRBJ2-5; D gene: TRBD1; CDR3 DNA: TGTGCCAGCAGCGTATTAGGACAGGCCGGTAGAGAGACCCAGTACTTC; CDR3 protein: CASSVLGQAGRETQYF
clone size: -; V gene: TRBV7-6; J gene: TRBJ1-3; D gene: -; CDR3 DNA: TGTGCCAGCAGCTTCGACCCTCCAGCAGGCTCTGGAAACACCATATATTTT; CDR3 protein: CASSFDPPAGSGNTIYF
clone size: -; V gene: TRBV6-5; J gene: TRBJ2-7; D gene: -; CDR3 DNA: TGTGCCAGCACCCCCACTCTGAGGCGCTCCTACGAGCAGTACTTC; CDR3 protein: CASTPTLRRSYEQYF
clone size: -; V gene: TRBV10-2; J gene: TRBJ2-5; D gene: -; CDR3 DNA: TGCGCCAGCAGTGGATCCGGTCGAGGCGAGACCCAGTACTTC; CDR3 protein: CASSGSGRGETQYF
clone size: once; V gene: TRBV28; J gene: TRBJ1-2; D gene: TRBD1; CDR3 DNA: TGTGCCAGCAGTTTAGGGGACAGCAACTATGGCTACACCTTC; CDR3 protein: CASSLGDSNYGYTF
clone size: -; V gene: TRBV7-8; J gene: TRBJ1-4; D gene: -; CDR3 DNA: TGTGCCAGCAGCCGTTCTTCCCCTAGTGAAAAACTGTTTTTT; CDR3 protein: CASSRSSPSEKLFF
clone size: -; V gene: TRBV5-4; J gene: TRBJ2-5; D gene: -; CDR3 DNA: TGTGCCAGCAGCTTGGCCGTACGGGGGAAACAAGAGACCCAGTACTTC; CDR3 protein: CASSLAVRGKQETQYF
clone size: -; V gene: TRBV11-2; J gene: TRBJ2-1; D gene: TRBD1; CDR3 DNA: TGTGCCAGCAGCTTAGATTGGGGGCAGGGGGCGGACAATGAGCAGTTCTTC; CDR3 protein: CASSLDWGQGADNEQFF
clone size: -; V gene: TRBV5-1; J gene: TRBJ1-1; D gene: -; CDR3 DNA: TGCGCCAGCAGCTTGGACAGGGCAGCTTTCTTT; CDR3 protein: CASSLDRAAFF